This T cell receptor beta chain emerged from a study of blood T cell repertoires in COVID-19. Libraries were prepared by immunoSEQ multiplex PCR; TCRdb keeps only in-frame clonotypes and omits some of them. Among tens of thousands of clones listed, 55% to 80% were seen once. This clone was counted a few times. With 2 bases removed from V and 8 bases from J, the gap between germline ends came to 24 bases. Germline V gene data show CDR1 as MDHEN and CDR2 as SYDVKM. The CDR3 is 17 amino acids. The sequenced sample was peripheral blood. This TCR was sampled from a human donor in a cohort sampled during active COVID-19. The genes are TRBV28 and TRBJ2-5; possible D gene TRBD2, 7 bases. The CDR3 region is CASSLLAPGGLSDTQYF. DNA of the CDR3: TGTGCCAGCAGTTTACTCGCCCCGGGGGGCCTTTCGGATACCCAGTACTTC.